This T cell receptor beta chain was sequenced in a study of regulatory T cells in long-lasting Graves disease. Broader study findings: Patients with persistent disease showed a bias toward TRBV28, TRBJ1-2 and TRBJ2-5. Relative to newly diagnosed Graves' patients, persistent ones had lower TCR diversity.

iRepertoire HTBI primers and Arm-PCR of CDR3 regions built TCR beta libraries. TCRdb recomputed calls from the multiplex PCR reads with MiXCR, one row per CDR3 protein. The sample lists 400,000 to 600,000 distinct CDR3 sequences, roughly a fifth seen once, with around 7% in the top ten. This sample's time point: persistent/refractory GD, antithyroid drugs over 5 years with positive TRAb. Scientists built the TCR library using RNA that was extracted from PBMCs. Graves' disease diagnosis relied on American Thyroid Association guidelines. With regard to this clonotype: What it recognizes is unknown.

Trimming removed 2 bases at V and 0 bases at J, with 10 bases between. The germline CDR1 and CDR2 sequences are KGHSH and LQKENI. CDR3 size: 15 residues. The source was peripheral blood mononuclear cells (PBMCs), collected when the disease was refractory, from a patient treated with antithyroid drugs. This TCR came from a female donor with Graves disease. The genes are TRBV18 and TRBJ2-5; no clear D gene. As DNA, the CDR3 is TGTGCCAGCTCACCAAAGCAAGGAAACCAAGAGACCCAGTACTTC. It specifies CASSPKQGNQETQYF.